A selection of T cell receptor beta chains follows, all from one sample in a study of blood T cell repertoires in COVID-19. The assay was immunoSEQ multiplex PCR, and TCRdb's table has in-frame clones only and misses some. The top ten hold roughly 8.6% of the sample, which has 150,000 to 200,000 clones, over 75% seen once. What was sequenced was PBMCs or T cells enriched from blood (not recorded which). These receptor sequences come from a woman aged 18 to 35 who had recovered from COVID-19. Each CDR3 is given with its conserved first and last residue. Each record gives: V gene, J gene, D gene, clone size, CDR3 DNA, CDR3 protein. D genes are given only for firm matches. Part of the rows lack a size; the others show once, few, many or a class for expanded clones.

TRBV14	TRBJ1-5	TRBD1	.	TGTGCCAGCAGGCACGAAATGCTCCTAGAGACAGGGGACTATCAGCCCCAGCATTTT	CASRHEMLLETGDYQPQHF
TRBV4-2	TRBJ2-1	.	.	TGTGCCAGCAGCCAAGCGATCCTAGACTACAATGAGCAGTTCTTC	CASSQAILDYNEQFF
TRBV11-2	TRBJ2-7	.	.	TGTGCCAGCAGCTTAAGGCCGGGCGAGCAGTACTTC	CASSLRPGEQYF
TRBV28	TRBJ2-3	.	.	TGTGCCAGCAACCCACAGGGTAATATCCCCCCAACGCAGTATTTT	CASNPQGNIPPTQYF
TRBV5-4	TRBJ1-2	.	.	TGTGCCAGCAGCTTCGACAGGAGAAACTATGGCTACACCTTC	CASSFDRRNYGYTF
TRBV29-1	TRBJ1-2	.	.	TGCAGCGTTGAGGCCGCAGGGGTTAACTATGGCTACACCTTC	CSVEAAGVNYGYTF
TRBV15	TRBJ2-5	.	.	TGTGCCACCAGCAGAGATCCGGGAGAGACCCAGTACTTC	CATSRDPGETQYF
TRBV5-1	TRBJ1-6	.	.	TGCGCCAGCAGCCCCTTAGGGAGCTCGAATTCACCCCTCCACTTT	CASSPLGSSNSPLHF
TRBV28	TRBJ1-2	.	.	TGTGCCAGCAGCAGATTCTATGGCTACACCTTC	CASSRFYGYTF
TRBV18	TRBJ2-2	.	.	TGTGCCAGCTCCCTCCCCGGGGAGCTGTTTTTT	CASSLPGELFF
TRBV6-5	TRBJ2-3	.	.	TGTGCCAGCAGTTACTCTCGAGCAGATACGCAGTATTTT	CASSYSRADTQYF
TRBV7-9	TRBJ1-6	TRBD1	.	TGTGCCAGCAGCCTCCGACAGGGGCATTCACCCCTCCACTTT	CASSLRQGHSPLHF
TRBV6-5	TRBJ2-7	.	.	TGTGCCAGCACCCTCCTAGGAGCAGGGGCCCACGAGCAGTACTTC	CASTLLGAGAHEQYF
TRBV6-5	TRBJ1-3	.	.	TGTGCCAGCAGATCCCAAAAAGGAAACACCATATATTTT	CASRSQKGNTIYF
TRBV4-2	TRBJ2-1	TRBD2	.	TGTGCCAGCAGCCAGTTCATGACCGGGACTAACAATGAGCAGTTCTTC	CASSQFMTGTNNEQFF
TRBV28	TRBJ1-1	TRBD1	.	TGTGCCAGCAGAAACAGGGGGCTTAACACTGAAGCTTTCTTT	CASRNRGLNTEAFF
TRBV4-1	TRBJ2-5	TRBD2	once	TGCGCCAGCAGCCCTCTAGCGGGGGCCCTTCAAGAGACCCAGTACTTC	CASSPLAGALQETQYF
TRBV7-9	TRBJ2-7	.	.	TGTGCCAGCAGCCCGGCCGCAGGGCCTACCTACGAGCAGTACTTC	CASSPAAGPTYEQYF
TRBV30	TRBJ2-2	TRBD2	.	TGTGCCTGGAGTGTAGCGGGGGCGCCTTCGGGCGGGGAGCTGTTTTTT	CAWSVAGAPSGGELFF
TRBV7-9	TRBJ1-1	.	.	TGTGCCAGCAGCTTATCGACAGCCAAGCCAGAAGCTTTCTTT	CASSLSTAKPEAFF
TRBV24-1	TRBJ2-1	TRBD2	.	TGTGCCACCAGTGTAGGGACTAGCGGGATACTTGAGCAGTTCTTC	CATSVGTSGILEQFF
TRBV28	TRBJ1-4	.	.	TGTGCCAGCAGTTTAAGGGGTGCAACTAATGAAAAACTGTTTTTT	CASSLRGATNEKLFF
TRBV27	TRBJ2-7	TRBD2	once	TGTGCCAGCCAAGGAGGACCCCGGGGGGCCTACGAGCAGTACTTC	CASQGGPRGAYEQYF
TRBV9	TRBJ2-2	.	.	TGTGCCAGCTCCGGGGGAGCCTACACCGGGGAGCTGTTTTTT	CASSGGAYTGELFF
TRBV11-1	TRBJ1-2	.	.	TGTGCCAGCAGCTTTGGAGGGAAAAATGGCTACACCTTC	CASSFGGKNGYTF